This T cell receptor beta chain was retrieved from a study of blood T cell repertoires in COVID-19. The CDR3 loop spans 14 amino acids. The germline gives CDR1 KGHSH, CDR2 LQKENI. Deletions cut 2 bases from V and 4 bases from J, with 9 bases between. Here immunoSEQ multiplex PCR was the method, and the copy in TCRdb shows in-frame clones only, minus some. This sample yields about 64,000 clones, of which 70% to 90% are seen a single time; over 3% belongs to the top ten. This rearrangement joins TRBV18 to TRBJ1-5, with D hard to call. The receptor was derived from a man between 65 and 79 years old with acute or convalescent COVID-19. Sample: peripheral blood. In DNA, the CDR3 is TGTGCCAGCTCACCAGCGACTGCGAATCAGCCCCAGCATTTT. Its protein is CASSPATANQPQHF.